The 26 T cell receptor beta chains given below trace back to one sample, sequenced in a study of T-cell reconstitution after alpha-beta-depleted transplantation in children. TCRbeta library preparation incorporated unique molecular identifiers. TCRdb analysed the PCR reads with MiXCR anew, one entry per CDR3 protein. This sample has approximately 980,000 distinct CDR3 sequences, with 25% to 35% found just once. This specimen was PBMCs, mostly from graft donor cells, taken 360 days after TCRalphabeta/CD19-depleted stem cell transplant. The receptors originated from a boy less than two years old who had a stem cell transplant for SCID, so the T cells may come from the graft donor.

This clonotype occurred a few times. This sequence joins TRBV5-6 and TRBJ2-1, with 7 bases lining up with TRBD1. CDR3 size: 16 residues. Germline trimming cut 0 bases from V and 5 bases from J; bases unmatched to any gene: 8. Germline assignment: CDR1 SGHDT and CDR2 YYEEEE. The CDR3 region is CASSLALRGLHNEQFF. In DNA, the CDR3 is TGTGCCAGCAGCTTGGCCCTAAGGGGGCTCCACAATGAGCAGTTCTTC.

This chain's CDR3 is CAIQWDGVGEQYF. CDR3 sequence (DNA): TGTGCCATCCAGTGGGACGGAGTGGGCGAGCAGTACTTC. This chain uses TRBV6-2 or TRBV6-3 with TRBJ2-7, with D perhaps matching TRBD1 or TRBD2 (5 bases each). Trimming pared 10 bases from V and 6 bases from J, leaving 19 bases between. The CDR3 covers 13 residues. Per germline, CDR1 MNHEY and CDR2 SVGEGT.

This clonotype came up many times. This rearrangement joins TRBV19 to TRBJ2-3; D gene ambiguous. Germline loops: CDR1 LNHDA, CDR2 SQIVND (reference sequence). There are 14 residues in the CDR3. V was trimmed by 0 bases and J by 2 bases, leaving 6 bases between them. DNA of the CDR3: TGTGCCAGTAGTATAGATCTTCACACAGATACGCAGTATTTT. It translates to CASSIDLHTDTQYF.

This chain links TRBV12-3 or TRBV12-4 with TRBJ2-1, with TRBD2 as a possible D gene (5 bases). The CDR3 extends over 15 amino acids. Trimming cost V 5 bases and J 9 bases, with 20 bases left between them. The CDR3 region has the DNA TGTGCCAGCAGTGTCTCGCGGGCCCGGGTGAGTGAGCAGTTCTTC. It codes for CASSVSRARVSEQFF.

V usage is TRBV9 and J usage is TRBJ2-1; unclear D gene. The V end lost 4 bases, the J end lost 6 bases, and 14 bases lay between the germline ends. CDR3 length: 14 residues. Germline V lookup: CDR1 SGDLS, CDR2 YYNGEE. Here the CDR3 reads CASSPGVSGNEQFF. CDR3 coding DNA: TGTGCCAGCAGCCCAGGCGTCTCCGGCAATGAGCAGTTCTTC.

This clonotype was seen more than once but under ten times. The CDR3 sequence: CATSRDRGTGFSYEQYF. CDR3 bases: TGTGCCACCAGCAGAGATCGGGGGACAGGCTTCTCCTACGAGCAGTACTTC. V gene TRBV15 combines with J gene TRBJ2-7, with 8 bases lining up with TRBD1. This CDR3 has 17 amino acids. V lost 0 bases to trimming and J lost 0 bases; unmatched junction nucleotides: 7. Looked up from germline, CDR1 is LNHNV and CDR2 is YYDKDF (reference sequence). The full variable domain, rest sourced from reference TRBV15 and TRBJ2-7, is DAMVIQNPRYQVTQFGKPVTLSCSQTLNHNVMYWYQQKSSQAPKLLFHYYDKDFNNEADTPDNFQSRRPNTSFCFLDIRSPGLGDTAMYLCATSRDRGTGFSYEQYFGPGTRLTVT.

On this clonotype itself: A clone one base away is much larger, so this may be a read error. The chain links TRBV7-2 to TRBJ2-3; TRBD1 matches 7 bases. The CDR3 has 16 amino acids. The V gene end was trimmed by 3 bases and the J gene end by 1 base; junction bases not matched to a gene: 7. Germline values: CDR1 SGHTA, CDR2 FQGNSA. CDR3 nucleotides: TGTGCCAGCAGCTTCGAGACAGGGTGGGGCACAGATACGCAGTATTTT. This gives the protein CASSFETGWGTDTQYF. Full variable domain (remainder filled in from reference TRBV7-2 and TRBJ2-3): GAGVSQSPSNKVTEKGKDVELRCDPISGHTALYWYRQSLGQGLEFLIYFQGNSAPDKSGLPSDRFSAERTGGSVSTLTIQRTQQEDSAVYLCASSFETGWGTDTQYFGPGTRLTVL.

This chain links TRBV7-8 with TRBJ2-1; D gene uncertain. V lost 3 bases, J lost 2 bases, and 11 bases lay in between. The germline CDR1 and CDR2 sequences are SGHVS and FQNEAQ. CDR3 length equals 15 residues. CDR3 in amino acids: CASSFDTEAYNEQFF. In DNA, the CDR3 is TGTGCCAGCAGCTTCGACACCGAAGCCTACAATGAGCAGTTCTTC. The whole variable domain, remainder taken from reference TRBV7-8 and TRBJ2-1, is GAGVSQSPRYKVAKRGQDVALRCDPISGHVSLFWYQQALGQGPEFLTYFQNEAQLDKSGLPSDRFFAERPEGSVSTLKIQRTQQEDSAVYLCASSFDTEAYNEQFFGPGTRLTVL.

This clonotype was counted between two and nine times. The chain is built from TRBV6-2 or TRBV6-3 and TRBJ2-1; the D is unclear. The length of the CDR3 is 18 residues. Germline V CDR1 and CDR2: MNHEY, SVGEGT. Trimming removed 0 bases at V and 0 bases at J, with 15 bases between. The chain's CDR3 is CASSYSTKILSSYNEQFF. Here the CDR3 DNA reads TGTGCCAGCAGTTACTCGACCAAGATCCTTAGCTCCTACAATGAGCAGTTCTTC.

This clonotype was detected only a few times. The V gene is TRBV7-7, the J gene TRBJ2-1, with 8 positions matching TRBD2. The CDR3 length is 12 residues. Per the germline V gene, CDR1 is SSHAT and CDR2 is FNYEAQ (reference sequence). Losses at the gene ends were 3 bases for V and 15 bases for J; bases not matched to a gene: 7. The CDR3 nucleotides read TGTGCCAGCAGCTTCCCGGGGGGGCCGCCGTTCTTC. Translation: CASSFPGGPPFF.

The chain uses TRBV6-5 and TRBJ2-7; D uncertain. There are 15 residues in the CDR3. Germline-derived CDR1 and CDR2 are MNHEY and SVGAGI. Trimming removed 6 bases from V and 1 base from J, with 16 bases in between. CDR3 loop: CASRLGRKPSYEQYF. In DNA, the CDR3 is TGTGCCAGCAGACTCGGACGGAAACCTTCCTACGAGCAGTACTTC.

This chain connects TRBV11-2 to TRBJ2-4; possible D gene TRBD1, 6 bases. In germline, CDR1 is SGHAT, CDR2 FQNNGV. Trimming shortened V by 5 bases and J by 0 bases, and 17 bases separated the two germline ends. The CDR3 length is 17 residues. The CDR3 protein is CASSLTGTTLAKNIQYF. CDR3 in DNA: TGTGCCAGCAGCCTAACCGGGACAACCCTAGCCAAAAACATTCAGTACTTC.

This clonotype was seen a few times. The chain combines TRBV4-1 with TRBJ1-1; no firm D call. Germline CDR1 MGHRA, CDR2 YSYEKL. The CDR3 contains 21 residues. Trimming took 4 bases from V and 1 from J, leaving 31 bases between them. The CDR3 sequence is CASSLPWRAPLPHVTNTEAFF. The CDR3 DNA follows: TGCGCCAGCAGCCTCCCTTGGAGGGCACCACTCCCACACGTAACGAACACTGAAGCTTTCTTT.

This clonotype was counted a few times. V is TRBV6-5 and J is TRBJ1-4; D is undetermined. The CDR3 runs to 13 residues. Looked up from germline, CDR1 is MNHEY and CDR2 is SVGAGI. V was trimmed by 4 bases and J by 5 bases, leaving 8 bases between them. As DNA, the CDR3 is TGTGCCAGCAGTTCGAATATGAATGAAAAACTGTTTTTT. Its translation: CASSSNMNEKLFF.

This chain links TRBV7-2 with TRBJ2-1; D gene unclear. The CDR3 loop spans 14 amino acids. Germline assignment: CDR1 SGHTA and CDR2 FQGNSA. Trimming took 3 bases from V and 7 from J, leaving 13 bases between them. The chain's CDR3 is CASSFQFRGNEQFF. The CDR3 DNA is TGTGCCAGCAGCTTCCAATTCCGAGGAAATGAGCAGTTCTTC.

This chain connects TRBV5-1 to TRBJ2-2; possibly TRBD1 for D (5 bases). V was shortened by 1 base and J by 4 bases, with 17 bases between the two germline ends. There are 17 residues in the CDR3. Looked up from germline, CDR1 is SGHRS and CDR2 is YFSETQ. The chain's CDR3 is CASSLILPGRGTGELFF. The CDR3 DNA follows: TGCGCCAGCAGCTTGATCTTGCCAGGGCGTGGCACCGGGGAGCTGTTTTTT.

This chain joins TRBV12-3 or TRBV12-4 and TRBJ2-5; 13 bases line up with TRBD2. J lost 4 bases, V lost 3 bases, and 14 bases had no gene match. CDR3 length equals 19 residues. CDR3 in amino acids: CASSFHLGTSGVMGETQYF. The CDR3 nucleotides read TGTGCCAGCAGTTTTCATCTCGGGACTAGCGGGGTGATGGGAGAGACCCAGTACTTC.

The chain links TRBV27 to TRBJ2-7; possibly TRBD1 or TRBD2 for D (5 bases each). V dropped 5 bases and J dropped 4 bases, with 15 bases sitting between them. The length of the CDR3 is 14 residues. Germline values: CDR1 MNHEY, CDR2 SMNVEV (reference sequence). The CDR3 DNA reads as TGTGCCAGCAGTCCCGGGGCCTGGGGTTACGAGCAGTACTTC. Its protein product is CASSPGAWGYEQYF.

The chain carries TRBV20-1 and TRBJ2-7; TRBD2 might be the D (7 bases). Trimming shortened V by 2 bases and J by 3 bases, and 14 bases separated the two germline ends. Germline assignment: CDR1 DFQATT and CDR2 SNEGSKA (reference sequence). The CDR3 contains 14 residues. CDR3 sequence: CSARSRGAGYEQYF. CDR3 sequence (DNA): TGCAGTGCTAGAAGTCGGGGGGCAGGCTACGAGCAGTACTTC.

The rearrangement links TRBV5-1 to TRBJ1-1; D perhaps matches TRBD1 (6 bases). Germline values: CDR1 SGHRS, CDR2 YFSETQ. Trimming removed 0 bases from V and 8 bases from J, with 11 bases in between. The CDR3 has 13 amino acids. The CDR3 sequence: CASSLDARGEAFF. CDR3 coding DNA: TGCGCCAGCAGCTTGGATGCAAGGGGGGAAGCTTTCTTT. Variable domain in full (rest from reference TRBV5-1 and TRBJ1-1): KAGVTQTPRYLIKTRGQQVTLSCSPISGHRSVSWYQQTPGQGLQFLFEYFSETQRNKGNFPGRFSGRQFSNSRSEMNVSTLELGDSALYLCASSLDARGEAFFGQGTRLTVV.

The chain couples TRBV6-2 or TRBV6-3 to TRBJ1-4; 7 bases match TRBD1. CDR1 is MNHEY, CDR2 SVGEGT, per germline. The J segment lost 8 bases and the V segment lost 5 bases, leaving 11 bases of the junction unmatched. CDR3 length: 15 residues. CDR3 sequence: CASSPRGQRNEKLFF. CDR3 coding DNA: TGTGCCAGCAGTCCCAGGGGACAGCGGAACGAAAAACTGTTTTTT.

In this sample, this clonotype turned up a few times. The rearrangement links TRBV11-1 to TRBJ1-1, with TRBD1 identical over 7 bases. This CDR3 is 18 amino acids long. With V trimmed by 2 bases and J by 1 base, 13 bases remained unmatched. Germline V gene lookup returns CDR1 SGHAT and CDR2 FQDESV (reference sequence). The CDR3 sequence: CASSLNSLLTGRNTEAFF. For the CDR3, the DNA is TGTGCCAGCAGCTTAAATTCCCTTCTGACAGGGCGGAACACTGAAGCTTTCTTT.

This clonotype was seen a handful of times. The CDR3 region has the DNA TGTGCCAGCAGCTTAGGGGGTTTGTCGAAGACTGAAGCTTTCTTT. Amino acids: CASSLGGLSKTEAFF. The chain employs TRBV7-6 and TRBJ1-1; D is undetermined. The CDR3 is 15 residues long. V lost 1 base, J lost 5 bases, and 14 bases lay in between. The germline V gene has CDR1 SGHVS and CDR2 FNYEAQ.

In its sample, this clonotype was seen once. This sequence joins TRBV12-3 or TRBV12-4 and TRBJ1-5, with D hard to call. This CDR3 is 16 amino acids long. V lost 2 bases and J lost 3, with 14 bases in between. The CDR3 DNA is TGTGCCAGCAGTTTAACGGGTTGGGGAGACAATCAGCCCCAGCATTTT. Protein: CASSLTGWGDNQPQHF.

The table lists this clonotype with a few counts. The chain is built from TRBV29-1 and TRBJ2-1, with D unclear. The CDR3 is 13 residues long. Germline assignment: CDR1 SQVTM and CDR2 ANQGSEA. V lost 0 bases and J lost 8, with 11 bases in between. The CDR3 here is CSVEETARDEQFF. CDR3 DNA: TGCAGCGTTGAAGAGACCGCCCGCGATGAGCAGTTCTTC.

This chain connects TRBV6-1 to TRBJ2-7; 12 bases match TRBD1. V dropped 6 bases and J dropped 7; count of bases not matched to a gene: 13. The CDR3 has 16 residues. Germline CDR1 is MNHNS and CDR2 is SASEGT. CDR3 nucleotides: TGTGCCAGCAGCCGAACCATCGGGACAGGGGGCGGGGAGCAGTACTTC. Its protein product is CASSRTIGTGGGEQYF.